This is a list of T cell receptor beta chains from one sample in a study of T-cell memory formation after mild COVID-19. TCRdb ran MiXCR on the 5' RACE reads and lists one entry per CDR3 protein. Of 390,000 or so distinct CDR3 sequences listed, about 17% were seen once; the top ten hold around a fifth. Input material: PBMCs or a T cell subset sorted from them (not recorded which). These receptors were taken from a man aged 18 to 30 who had mild COVID-19 (a few samples of this study predate the infection). Cell type and time point are not known. Each CDR3 is given without its conserved first and last residue. A D gene is named only where the DNA matches it firmly.

j_call | v_call | d_call | cdr3_aa
TRBJ2-3 | TRBV7-8 | - | ASSLVEPQY
TRBJ2-3 | TRBV7-2 | - | ASGRGASTDTQY
TRBJ2-1 | TRBV5-1 | TRBD1 | ASSGTGTVKLSSYNEQF
TRBJ2-3 | TRBV6-5 | - | ASSATGADTQY
TRBJ1-6 | TRBV12-3/TRBV12-4 | - | ASSFGGDNSPLH
TRBJ1-4 | TRBV5-1 | - | ASSSGLGGEKLF
TRBJ1-1 | TRBV28 | TRBD1 | ASTLTGVDTEAF
TRBJ1-6 | TRBV11-2 | - | ASSLDFWGGPDSPLH
TRBJ1-3 | TRBV28 | - | ASKDRRRGNTIY
TRBJ2-3 | TRBV28 | - | ASSLSWNTDTQY
TRBJ1-1 | TRBV5-1 | TRBD1 | ASSLSGQGSAKAF
TRBJ2-5 | TRBV5-1 | - | ASSTGGWETQY
TRBJ2-7 | TRBV9 | TRBD1 | ASSARTPDREYEQY
TRBJ1-2 | TRBV4-3 | - | ASSQGTGGTNYGYT
TRBJ2-1 | TRBV20-1 | TRBD2 | SAIEIAGVTSSYNEQF
TRBJ1-6 | TRBV14 | - | ASRMQGNSPLH
TRBJ1-4 | TRBV21-1 | - | ASSSRQGLKLF
TRBJ2-2 | TRBV20-1 | TRBD1 | SARIGTGGFTGELF